This TCR beta chain was obtained from a study of blood T cell repertoires in COVID-19. V was shortened by 4 bases and J by 7 bases, with 14 bases between the two germline ends. The CDR3 loop spans 14 amino acids. The germline CDR1 and CDR2 sequences are SGHRS and YFSETQ. Here immunoSEQ multiplex PCR was the method, and the copy in TCRdb shows in-frame clones only, minus some. This table has under 300,000 clones, around 83% appearing once. This TCR came from a young woman with acute or convalescent COVID-19. The genes are TRBV5-1 and TRBJ1-4; D possibly corresponds to TRBD1 (6 bases). The source material was peripheral blood. The CDR3 loop reads CASSGGQWGEKLFF. As DNA, the CDR3 is TGCGCCAGCAGCGGTGGACAGTGGGGTGAAAAACTGTTTTTT. Complete variable domain (other parts from reference TRBV5-1 and TRBJ1-4): KAGVTQTPRYLIKTRGQQVTLSCSPISGHRSVSWYQQTPGQGLQFLFEYFSETQRNKGNFPGRFSGRQFSNSRSEMNVSTLELGDSALYLCASSGGQWGEKLFFGSGTQLSVL.